The table lists the clone carrying this TCR beta chain with many counts. TCRdb reanalysed the reads using MiXCR and keeps one entry per CDR3 protein. The table has around 260,000 distinct CDR3 sequences, over 8% seen once. This entry comes from a study of T cell repertoires in cytomegalovirus infection. Study in general: Signatures in public TCR beta sequences pointed to both CMV infection and matching HLA type.

The V and J ends lost 2 bases and 1 base respectively, with 9 bases between them. This CDR3 has 14 amino acids. Germline CDR1 is MDHEN and CDR2 is SYDVKM. Sequences were obtained from PBMCs. This TCR was recovered from a human donor in good health (CMV status not recorded). Some clones in this sample may be carry-over from other donors' samples. The chain uses TRBV28 and TRBJ2-7, with D unresolved. The CDR3 DNA follows: TGTGCCAGCAGTTTACCCCGGAGTTCCTACGAGCAGTACTTC. Translating it yields CASSLPRSSYEQYF.